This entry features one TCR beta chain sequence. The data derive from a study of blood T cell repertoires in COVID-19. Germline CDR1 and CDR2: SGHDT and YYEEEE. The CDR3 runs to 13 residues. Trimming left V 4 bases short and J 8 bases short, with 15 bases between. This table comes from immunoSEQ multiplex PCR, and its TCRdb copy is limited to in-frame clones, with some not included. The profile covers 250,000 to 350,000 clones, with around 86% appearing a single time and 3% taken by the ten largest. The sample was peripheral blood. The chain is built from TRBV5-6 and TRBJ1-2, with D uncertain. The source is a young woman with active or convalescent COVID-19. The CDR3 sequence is CASSLGTFTGYTF. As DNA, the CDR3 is TGTGCCAGCAGCCTAGGAACTTTTACGGGCTACACCTTC. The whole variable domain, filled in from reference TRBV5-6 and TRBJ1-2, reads DAGVTQSPTHLIKTRGQQVTLRCSPKSGHDTVSWYQQALGQGPQFIFQYYEEEERQRGNFPDRFSGHQFPNYSSELNVNALLLGDSALYLCASSLGTFTGYTFGSGTRLTVV.